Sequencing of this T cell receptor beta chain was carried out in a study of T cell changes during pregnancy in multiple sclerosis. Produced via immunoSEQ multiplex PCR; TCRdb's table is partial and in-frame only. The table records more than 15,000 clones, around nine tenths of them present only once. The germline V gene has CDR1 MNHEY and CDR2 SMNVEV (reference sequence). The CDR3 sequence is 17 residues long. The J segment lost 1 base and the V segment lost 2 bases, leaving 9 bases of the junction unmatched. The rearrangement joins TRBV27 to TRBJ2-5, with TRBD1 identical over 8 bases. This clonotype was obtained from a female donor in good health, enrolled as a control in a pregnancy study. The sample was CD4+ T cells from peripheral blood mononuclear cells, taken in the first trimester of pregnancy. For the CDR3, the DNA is TGTGCCAGCAGTTTAAGGTTGGGGACAGGAGTCCAAGAGACCCAGTACTTC. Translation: CASSLRLGTGVQETQYF.